This T cell receptor beta chain was sequenced during a study of blood T cell repertoires in COVID-19 (TCRdb year 2020). About the full investigation: The collaborator samples originated in the United States, Italy and Spain and spanned the acute and convalescent phases of COVID-19. The prospective study material was composed of cDNA or gDNA derived from T cells, B-cell-depleted T cells, or PBMCs. Where available, HLA class I and class II types were obtained from metadata supplied by the sample provider rather than from assay-based typing. Nearly every sample came with metadata listing a de-identified subject ID, COVID-19 status, age in years and sex. The samples were drawn from the first 160 participants of the ongoing ImmuneRACE study and from over 950 subjects provided by 6 global collaborators. The dataset comprised deeply sampled blood TCRbeta repertoires from subjects exposed to, actively infected with, or recovered from COVID-19. The repertoires were released in a freely available public database intended as a resource for research on the immune response to SARS-CoV-2. Study-wide findings and limitations: How much clinical and demographic metadata was included differed by source and by participant, and the metadata was provided uncurated.

In regard to this clone: Its antigen target is currently unknown. No base quality information exists; no much larger clone differs at one position.

TCRbeta CDR3 regions were amplified from genomic DNA using the immunoSEQ Assay, a bias-controlled multiplex PCR. Per the original workflow: The number of nucleated cells in each sample was estimated by amplification of reference gene primers within the assay. To quantify the absolute abundance of each unique TCRbeta CDR3 rearrangement, sequence reads were collapsed and filtered. Productive Simpson clonality was computed per sample as the square root of Simpson's diversity index over productive rearrangements. What TCRdb holds here is the immuneACCESS table cut down to in-frame rearrangements. Part of the clones is not present; checked against another copy, under half of the missing clones reflect an unresolved V gene, and the others are unexplained. That table gives V, J and clone size, and the DNA gave D and trimming. In this sample the table shows 150,000 to 200,000 clones, over 80% of which occur a single time. Clones ranked in the top ten supply around 3.9% of the sample.

The CDR3 holds 14 amino acids from the cysteine to the phenylalanine. Only the CDR3 region is kept as DNA, spanning 42 bases read in frame from base 1. Per the germline V gene (reference sequence), SGHNT is the CDR1 and YYREEE is the CDR2. V and J lose 5 bases and 2 bases, and a span of 11 bases separates them. Samples from volunteer blood donors who had recovered from COVID-19 were contributed by a second Seattle source. Whole blood was collected in K2EDTA tubes by collaborating institutions according to the institutions' own protocols. For TCRbeta analysis, collaborators shipped samples as frozen whole blood, isolated PBMCs, or DNA extracted from either of those sample types.

This receptor was taken from a woman aged 55-70 years who had recovered from COVID-19. The rearranged chain carries TRBV5-4 and TRBJ2-1; the D gene is perhaps TRBD1, from 6 matching bases. The specimen was peripheral blood. The DNA sequence is given as TGTGCCAGCAGTCGCCAGGGGCCCTACAATGAGCAGTTCTTC. It codes for CASSRQGPYNEQFF.